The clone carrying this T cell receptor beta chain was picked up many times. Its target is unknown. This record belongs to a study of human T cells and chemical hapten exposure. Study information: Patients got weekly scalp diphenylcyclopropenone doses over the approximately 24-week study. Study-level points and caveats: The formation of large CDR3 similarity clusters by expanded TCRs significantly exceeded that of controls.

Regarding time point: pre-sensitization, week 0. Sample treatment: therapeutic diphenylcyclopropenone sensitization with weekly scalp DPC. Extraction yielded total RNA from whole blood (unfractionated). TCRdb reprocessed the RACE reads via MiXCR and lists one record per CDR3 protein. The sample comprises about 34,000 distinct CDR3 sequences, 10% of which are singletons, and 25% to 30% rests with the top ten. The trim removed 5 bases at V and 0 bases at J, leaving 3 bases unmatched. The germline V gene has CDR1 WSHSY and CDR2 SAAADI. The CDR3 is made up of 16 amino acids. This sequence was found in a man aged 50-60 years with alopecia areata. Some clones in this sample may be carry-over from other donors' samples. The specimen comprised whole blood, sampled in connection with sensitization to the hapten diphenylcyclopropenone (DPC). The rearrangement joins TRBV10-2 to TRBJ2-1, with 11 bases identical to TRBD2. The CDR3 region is CASSLTSGVSYNEQFF. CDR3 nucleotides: TGCGCCAGCAGTTTGACTAGCGGGGTCTCCTACAATGAGCAGTTCTTC.